This T cell receptor beta chain was sequenced during a study of blood T cell repertoires in COVID-19. As for the study in general: T cells, B-cell-depleted T cells, or PBMCs provided the cDNA or gDNA that served as material.

The protocol was immunoSEQ multiplex PCR, while the TCRdb copy is restricted to in-frame clones and leaves out a portion. This table has 150,000 to 200,000 clones, 82% appearing once. The CDR3 is 12 residues long. Germline lookup yields CDR1 SEHNR and CDR2 FQNEAQ (reference sequence). Trimming removed 8 bases from V and 5 bases from J, with 10 bases in between. This clone was found many times. Sequenced sample: PBMCs or T cells enriched from blood (not recorded which). The V gene is TRBV7-9, the J gene TRBJ1-3; D gene uncertain. This clonotype originated in a woman aged 55-69 years with acute COVID-19. CDR3 region: CASGPGRNTIYF. In DNA form, the CDR3 reads TGTGCCAGCGGCCCCGGGAGAAACACCATATATTTT.